What follows are 3 T cell receptor beta chains derived from one specimen sequenced in a study of breast tumors, draining lymph nodes, adjacent tissues (dated by TCRdb to the mid-2010s). The lymph node samples were taken from the axillary draining lymph nodes of breast cancer patients. Libraries were constructed by multiplex PCR. Sequencing relied on an Illumina HiSeq 2000. Using fastp at Q25 and MiXCR, TCRdb reprocessed the public reads and kept productive beta chains. Each CDR3 protein gets just one entry, which takes the most common genes and DNA from the rows behind it. The sample profile shows approximately 130,000 distinct CDR3 sequences; less than 25% of them were found once. Roughly 2.2% of the sample goes to the ten largest clones. The specimen sequenced was axillary lymph node tissue. Receptors originate from a female donor with breast cancer. Some clones in this sample may be carry-over from other donors' samples.

This clonotype occurred a few times. The gene calls are TRBV19 and TRBJ2-2, with 8 bases lining up with TRBD1. Germline loops: CDR1 LNHDA, CDR2 SQIVND (reference sequence). J lost 1 base, V lost 11 bases, and 9 bases had no gene match. The CDR3 loop spans 15 amino acids. CDR3 bases: TGTGCCGGGAAGACCGGGACAGGGAACACCGGGGAGCTGTTTTTT. As protein: CAGKTGTGNTGELFF.

This chain uses TRBV19 with TRBJ2-1, with 8 bases fitting TRBD1. The junction had 9 bases not matched to a gene; V was cut back by 3 bases and J by 8 bases. Germline-derived CDR1 and CDR2 are LNHDA and SQIVND (reference sequence). This CDR3 comprises 15 residues. CDR3 sequence: CASSIAWTGRDEQFF. CDR3 sequence (DNA): TGTGCCAGTAGTATTGCCTGGACAGGGCGGGATGAGCAGTTCTTC.

This clonotype was found many times. The rearrangement uses TRBV12-3 or TRBV12-4 and TRBJ2-1, with D maybe TRBD2 (6 bases). The CDR3 runs 14 residues. V was trimmed by 6 bases and J by 3 bases, leaving 12 bases between them. CDR3 residues: CASRSSDHYNEQFF. CDR3 DNA: TGTGCCAGCAGATCTAGCGACCACTACAATGAGCAGTTCTTC.